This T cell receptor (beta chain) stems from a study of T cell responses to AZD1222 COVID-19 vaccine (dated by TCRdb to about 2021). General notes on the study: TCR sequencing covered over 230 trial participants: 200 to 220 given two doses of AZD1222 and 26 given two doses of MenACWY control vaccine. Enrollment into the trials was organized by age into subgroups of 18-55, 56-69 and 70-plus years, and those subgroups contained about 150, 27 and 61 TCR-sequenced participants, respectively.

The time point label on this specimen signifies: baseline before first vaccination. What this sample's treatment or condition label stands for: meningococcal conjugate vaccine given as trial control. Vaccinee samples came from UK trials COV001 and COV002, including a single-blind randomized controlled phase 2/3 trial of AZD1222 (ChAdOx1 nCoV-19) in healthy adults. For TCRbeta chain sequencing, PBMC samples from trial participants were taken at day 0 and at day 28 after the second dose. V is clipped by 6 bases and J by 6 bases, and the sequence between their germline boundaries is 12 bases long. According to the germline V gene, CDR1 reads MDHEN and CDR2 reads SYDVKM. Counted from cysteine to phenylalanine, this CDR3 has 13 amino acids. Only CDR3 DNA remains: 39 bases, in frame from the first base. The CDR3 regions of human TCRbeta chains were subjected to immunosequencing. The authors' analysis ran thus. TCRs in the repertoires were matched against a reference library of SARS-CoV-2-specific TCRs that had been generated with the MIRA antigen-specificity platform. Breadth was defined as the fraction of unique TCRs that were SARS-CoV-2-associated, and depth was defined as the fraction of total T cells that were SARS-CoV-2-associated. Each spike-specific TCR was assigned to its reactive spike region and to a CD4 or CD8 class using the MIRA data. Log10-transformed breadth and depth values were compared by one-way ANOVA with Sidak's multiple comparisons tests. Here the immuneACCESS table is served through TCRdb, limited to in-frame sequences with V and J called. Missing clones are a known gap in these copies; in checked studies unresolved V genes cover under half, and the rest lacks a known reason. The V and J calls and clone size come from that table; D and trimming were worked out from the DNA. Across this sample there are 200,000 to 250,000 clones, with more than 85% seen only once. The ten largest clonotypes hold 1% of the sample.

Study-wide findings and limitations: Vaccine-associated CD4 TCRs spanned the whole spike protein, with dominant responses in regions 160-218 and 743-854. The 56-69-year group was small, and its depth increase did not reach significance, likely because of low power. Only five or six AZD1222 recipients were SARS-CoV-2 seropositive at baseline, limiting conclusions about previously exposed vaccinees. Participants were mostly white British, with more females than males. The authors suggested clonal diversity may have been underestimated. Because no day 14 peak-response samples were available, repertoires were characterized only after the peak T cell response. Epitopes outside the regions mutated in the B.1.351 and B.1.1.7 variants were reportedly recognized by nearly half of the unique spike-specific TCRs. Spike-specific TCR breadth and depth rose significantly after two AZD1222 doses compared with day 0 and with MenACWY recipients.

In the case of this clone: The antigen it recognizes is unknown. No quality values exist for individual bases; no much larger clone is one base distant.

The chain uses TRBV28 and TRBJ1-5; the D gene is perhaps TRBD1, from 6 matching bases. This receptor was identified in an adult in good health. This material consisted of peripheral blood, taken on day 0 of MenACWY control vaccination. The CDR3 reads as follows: CASSRGLGQPQHF. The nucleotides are TGTGCCAGCAGCAGGGGCCTGGGTCAGCCCCAGCATTTT.